This paragraph covers one T cell receptor beta chain sequence. The same CDR3 is also encoded by other DNA sequences in this sample. The method was immunoSEQ multiplex PCR; TCRdb's version includes in-frame clones alone and lacks a portion of them. This table has more than 9,000 clones, approximately 79% appearing once. The data belong to a study of T cells after somatic rescue of genetic block. Trimming at V came to 6 bases and at J to 4 bases, leaving 11 bases not matched to a gene. The CDR3 sequence is 15 residues long. Germline lookup yields CDR1 MNHEY and CDR2 SMNVEV (reference sequence). This receptor was taken from a boy aged 5 to 17. The rearrangement joins TRBV27 to TRBJ1-2, with 7 bases identical to TRBD1. The sequenced sample was peripheral blood mononuclear cells (PBMCs). The CDR3 region is CASRDSTGRTYGYTF. DNA for the CDR3: TGTGCCAGCAGGGACTCGACAGGGCGCACCTATGGCTACACCTTC.